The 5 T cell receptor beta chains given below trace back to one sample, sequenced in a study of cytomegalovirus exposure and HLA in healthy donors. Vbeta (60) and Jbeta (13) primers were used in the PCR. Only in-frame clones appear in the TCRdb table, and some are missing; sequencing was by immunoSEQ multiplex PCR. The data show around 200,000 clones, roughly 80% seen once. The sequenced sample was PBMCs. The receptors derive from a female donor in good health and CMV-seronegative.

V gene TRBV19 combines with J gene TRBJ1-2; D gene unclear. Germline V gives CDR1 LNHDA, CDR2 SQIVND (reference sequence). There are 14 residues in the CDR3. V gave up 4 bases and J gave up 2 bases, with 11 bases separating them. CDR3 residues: CASSKKPHNYGYTF. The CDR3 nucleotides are TGTGCCAGTAGTAAGAAGCCTCACAACTATGGCTACACCTTC.

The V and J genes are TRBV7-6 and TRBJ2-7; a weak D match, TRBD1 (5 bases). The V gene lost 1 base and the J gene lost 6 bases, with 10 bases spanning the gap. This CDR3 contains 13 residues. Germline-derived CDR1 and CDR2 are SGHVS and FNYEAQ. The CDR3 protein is CASSLEAGREQYF. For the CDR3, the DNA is TGTGCCAGCAGCTTAGAGGCAGGGCGCGAGCAGTACTTC.

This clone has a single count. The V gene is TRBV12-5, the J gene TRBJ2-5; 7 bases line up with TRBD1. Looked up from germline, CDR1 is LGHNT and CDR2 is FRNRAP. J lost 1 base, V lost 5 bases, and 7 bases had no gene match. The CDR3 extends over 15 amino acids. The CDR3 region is CASGPTGTVQETQYF. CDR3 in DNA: TGTGCTAGTGGTCCCACAGGGACAGTCCAAGAGACCCAGTACTTC.

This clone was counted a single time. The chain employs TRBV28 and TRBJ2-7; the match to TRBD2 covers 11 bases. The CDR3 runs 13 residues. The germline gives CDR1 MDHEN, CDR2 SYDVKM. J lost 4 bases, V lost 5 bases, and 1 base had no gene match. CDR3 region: CASSLAGGYEQYF. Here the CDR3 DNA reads TGTGCCAGCAGTCTAGCGGGGGGATACGAGCAGTACTTC.

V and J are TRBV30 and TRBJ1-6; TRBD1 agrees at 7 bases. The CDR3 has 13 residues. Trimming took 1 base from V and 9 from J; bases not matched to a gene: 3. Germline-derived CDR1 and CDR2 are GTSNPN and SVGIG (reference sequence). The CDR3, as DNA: TGTGCCTGGAGTGGACAGGGTACTTCACCCCTCCACTTT. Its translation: CAWSGQGTSPLHF.